The T cell receptor beta chain described here comes from a study of patients and donors after allogeneic stem cell transplantation. Deletions cut 5 bases from V and 7 bases from J, with 15 bases between. Germline V gives CDR1 SNHLY, CDR2 FYNNEI. This CDR3 contains 14 residues. From the RT-PCR reads, TCRdb called clonotypes with MiXCR, one entry per CDR3 protein. The sample consists of hundreds of thousands of distinct CDR3 sequences, 16% of them appearing once. Specimen: blood, either unsorted or a sorted T cell fraction (not recorded which). The receptor's source is a human donor who was either an allogeneic HSCT recipient or a stem cell or donor lymphocyte infusion donor (not recorded which). It is not recorded whose cells these are; they may come from a transplant donor. This chain joins TRBV2 and TRBJ1-5, with unresolved D. The CDR3, as DNA: TGTGCCAGCAGTTACCACTCCTTGGGACAGCCCCAGCATTTT. It specifies CASSYHSLGQPQHF.